Below, 10 T cell receptor beta chains from the same sample are listed, as sequenced in a study of T cell responses to AZD1222 COVID-19 vaccine. Sequencing used immunoSEQ multiplex PCR; TCRdb keeps in-frame clones, though not all of them. The data show about 130,000 clones, roughly 84% seen once. The source material was peripheral blood, sampled on day 0 of AZD1222 vaccination. Source of these receptors: an adult in good health.

The chain uses TRBV19 and TRBJ1-1, with D maybe TRBD1 (5 bases). CDR1 and CDR2 from the germline V gene are LNHDA and SQIVND (reference sequence). Trimming shortened V by 3 bases and J by 4 bases, and 15 bases separated the two germline ends. This CDR3 is built from 15 residues. CDR3 sequence reads: CASSMAGQGSTEAFF. CDR3 nucleotides: TGTGCCAGTAGTATGGCCGGGCAGGGCAGCACTGAAGCTTTCTTT.

The genes are TRBV28 and TRBJ1-3; D remains unclear. The CDR3 is 14 amino acids. Germline V gives CDR1 MDHEN, CDR2 SYDVKM. Trimming left V 8 bases short and J 5 bases short, with 16 bases between. The CDR3 DNA is TGTGCCAGCCGCGCAGCCGACCAGAGAAACACCATATATTTT. Translation gives CASRAADQRNTIYF.

The CDR3 DNA reads TGTGCCAGCAGCTCTCTGACAGTGCAAGAGACCCAGTACTTC. Protein sequence: CASSSLTVQETQYF. The chain combines TRBV7-9 with TRBJ2-5; tentative D call: TRBD1 (5 bases). Trimming shortened V by 4 bases and J by 2 bases, and 11 bases separated the two germline ends. CDR3 size: 14 residues. Germline V gene lookup returns CDR1 SEHNR and CDR2 FQNEAQ (reference sequence).

This clone turned up a few times. The CDR3 nucleotides are TGTGCCAGCAGAAGCGGAAGCGCGCGGGGCAATCAGCCCCAGCATTTT. It yields the protein CASRSGSARGNQPQHF. This chain uses TRBV28 with TRBJ1-5; no clear D. Per germline, CDR1 MDHEN and CDR2 SYDVKM. V was clipped by 6 bases and J by 2 bases, with 17 bases between them. This CDR3 has 16 amino acids.

V gene TRBV30 combines with J gene TRBJ1-2; D is unresolved. Germline V gene sequence: CDR1 GTSNPN, CDR2 SVGIG (reference sequence). V was pared by 0 bases and J by 8 bases, with 10 bases between. The CDR3 totals 12 residues. CDR3 sequence: CAWSVASGGYTF. The CDR3 bases are TGTGCCTGGAGTGTAGCGAGTGGCGGCTACACCTTC.

The genes are TRBV13 and TRBJ1-2; D is possibly TRBD1 (6 bases). The germline CDR1 and CDR2 sequences are PRHDT and FYEKMQ (reference sequence). The CDR3 is made up of 14 amino acids. V lost 7 bases and J 5 bases, leaving 17 bases between the germline ends. CDR3: CASNEQRTAYGYTF. CDR3 DNA sequence: TGTGCCAGCAACGAACAGAGGACAGCTTATGGCTACACCTTC.

This rearrangement joins TRBV19 to TRBJ2-7; 7 bases line up with TRBD1. In germline, CDR1 is LNHDA, CDR2 SQIVND (reference sequence). The V and J ends lost 3 bases and 6 bases, in that order; junction bases with no gene match: 11. The CDR3 contains 15 residues. CDR3 in amino acids: CASSMMRTGVSEQYF. CDR3 bases: TGTGCCAGTAGTATGATGAGGACAGGAGTCTCCGAGCAGTACTTC.

The gene calls are TRBV3-1 (or the pseudogene TRBV3-2) and TRBJ1-2; D is possibly TRBD1 (6 bases). The CDR3 has 13 residues. Germline values: CDR1 LGHDT, CDR2 YNNKEL (reference sequence). V lost 3 bases and J 4 bases, leaving 9 bases between the germline ends. The CDR3 reads CASSQDSFYGYTF. In DNA form, the CDR3 reads TGTGCCAGCAGCCAGGACAGTTTCTATGGCTACACCTTC.

The chain has TRBV4-1 and TRBJ1-5, with D possibly TRBD1 on 5 matching bases. V was clipped by 3 bases and J by 4 bases, with 19 bases between them. In germline, CDR1 is MGHRA, CDR2 YSYEKL. This CDR3 region has 17 residues. CDR3 nucleotide sequence: TGCGCCAGCAGCCAGATCCCGGGACCGAGGATTAATCAGCCCCAGCATTTT. This translates into CASSQIPGPRINQPQHF.

A few counts support this clone. This chain connects TRBV19 to TRBJ2-1; TRBD2 is a possible D gene (5 bases). This CDR3 has 15 residues. Per germline, CDR1 LNHDA and CDR2 SQIVND (reference sequence). Trimming left V 2 bases short and J 1 base short, with 9 bases between. CDR3 nucleotide sequence: TGTGCCAGTAGTATACTCAGAGGGTCCTACAATGAGCAGTTCTTC. This encodes CASSILRGSYNEQFF.